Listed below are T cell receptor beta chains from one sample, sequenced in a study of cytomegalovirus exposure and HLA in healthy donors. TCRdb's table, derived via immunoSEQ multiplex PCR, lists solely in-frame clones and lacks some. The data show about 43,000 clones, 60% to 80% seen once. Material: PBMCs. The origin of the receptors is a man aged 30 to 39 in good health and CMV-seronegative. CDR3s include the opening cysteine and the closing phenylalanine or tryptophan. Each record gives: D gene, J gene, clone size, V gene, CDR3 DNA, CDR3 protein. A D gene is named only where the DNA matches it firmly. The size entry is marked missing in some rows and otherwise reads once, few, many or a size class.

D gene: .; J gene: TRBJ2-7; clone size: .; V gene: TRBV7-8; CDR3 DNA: TGTGCCAGCAGCTTCGGCTCCTACGAGCAGTACTTC; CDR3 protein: CASSFGSYEQYF
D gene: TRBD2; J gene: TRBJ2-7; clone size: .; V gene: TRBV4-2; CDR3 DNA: TGTGCCAGCAGCCGCGGGGGGGGCTCCTACGAGCAGTACTTC; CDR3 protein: CASSRGGGSYEQYF
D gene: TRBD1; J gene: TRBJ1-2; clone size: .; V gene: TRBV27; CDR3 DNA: TGTGCCAGCAGTTTAGAACAGGGGGTGGGCGGCTACACCTTC; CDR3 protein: CASSLEQGVGGYTF
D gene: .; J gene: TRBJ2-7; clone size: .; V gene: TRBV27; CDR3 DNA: TGTGCCAGCAGTGTACAGGGGAGGTTGTACGAGCAGTACTTC; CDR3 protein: CASSVQGRLYEQYF
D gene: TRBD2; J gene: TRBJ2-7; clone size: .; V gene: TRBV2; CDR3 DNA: TGTGCCAGCAGTCCCCGGACTAGCGGGAGGAGCGAGCAGTACTTC; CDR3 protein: CASSPRTSGRSEQYF
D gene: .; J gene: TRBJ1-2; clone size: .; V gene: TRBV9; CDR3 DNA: TGTGCCAGCAGCTCTCCATATGTCTGGGCAGGGGAGGGCTATGGCTACACCTTC; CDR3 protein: CASSSPYVWAGEGYGYTF
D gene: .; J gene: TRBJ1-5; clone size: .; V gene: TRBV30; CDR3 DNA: TGTGCCTGGAGTGTGAGGGAGAATCAGCCCCAGCATTTT; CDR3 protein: CAWSVRENQPQHF
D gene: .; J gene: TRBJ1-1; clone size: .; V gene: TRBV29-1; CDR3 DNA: TGCAGCGTTGAAGAACGGTCCATGAACACTGAAGCTTTCTTT; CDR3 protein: CSVEERSMNTEAFF
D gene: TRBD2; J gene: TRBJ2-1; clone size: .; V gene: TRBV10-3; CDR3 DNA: TGTGCCATCAGTGAAAGCGGGAGGAACAATGAGCAGTTCTTC; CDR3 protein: CAISESGRNNEQFF
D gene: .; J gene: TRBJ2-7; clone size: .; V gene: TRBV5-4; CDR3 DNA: TGTGCCAGCACCTTACAGGGAGTTTCCTACGAGCAGTACTTC; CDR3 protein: CASTLQGVSYEQYF
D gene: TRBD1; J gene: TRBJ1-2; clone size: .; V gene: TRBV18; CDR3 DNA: TGTGCCAGCTCACCTGGGTCGGTTCAGGGGGCTTGGGGCTACACCTTC; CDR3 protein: CASSPGSVQGAWGYTF
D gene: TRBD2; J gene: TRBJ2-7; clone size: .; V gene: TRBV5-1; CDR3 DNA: TGCGCCAGCAGCCCAAGCACCGTGGCGGGAGGTCGGGAGCAGTACTTC; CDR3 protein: CASSPSTVAGGREQYF
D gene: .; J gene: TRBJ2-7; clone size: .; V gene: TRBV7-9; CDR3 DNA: TGTGCCAGCAGCTTAGTTTGGGGACTCCTCACTACGGGGGAGCAGTACTTC; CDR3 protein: CASSLVWGLLTTGEQYF
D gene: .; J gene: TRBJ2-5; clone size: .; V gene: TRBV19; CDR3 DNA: TGTGCCAGTACTCAGGTGGGGGCAGCGGGGGAGACCCAGTACTTC; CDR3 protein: CASTQVGAAGETQYF
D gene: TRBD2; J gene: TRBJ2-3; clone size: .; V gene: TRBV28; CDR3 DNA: TGTGCCAGCAGCCTGGGGCTAGCGGGAGGGATCACAGATACGCAGTATTTT; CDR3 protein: CASSLGLAGGITDTQYF
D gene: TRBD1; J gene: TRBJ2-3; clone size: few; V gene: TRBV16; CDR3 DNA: TGTGCCAGCAGCCAATCCGGAATCGGGACAGGGTTGTCAGATACGCAGTATTTT; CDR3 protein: CASSQSGIGTGLSDTQYF
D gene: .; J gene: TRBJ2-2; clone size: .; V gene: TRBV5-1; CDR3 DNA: TGCGCCAGCAGCTTGGAAGCAGGTTGGGACACCGGGGAGCTGTTTTTT; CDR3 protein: CASSLEAGWDTGELFF
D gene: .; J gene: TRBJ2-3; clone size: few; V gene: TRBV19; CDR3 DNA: TGTGCCAGTAGTATAATAGGCACAGATACGCAGTATTTT; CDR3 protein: CASSIIGTDTQYF
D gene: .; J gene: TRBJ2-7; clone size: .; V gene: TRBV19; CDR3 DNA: TGTGCCAGTAGTATTTCATTATCATTCTACGAGCAGTACTTC; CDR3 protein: CASSISLSFYEQYF
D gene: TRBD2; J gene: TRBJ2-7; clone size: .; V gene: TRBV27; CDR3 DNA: TGTGCCAGCAGTTCGGGGACTAGCGGGAGGGCCTCAATATACGAGCAGTACTTC; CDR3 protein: CASSSGTSGRASIYEQYF
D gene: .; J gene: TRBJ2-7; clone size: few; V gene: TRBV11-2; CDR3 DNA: TGTGCCAGCAGCTTAGAGCGGGGAACCTACGAGCAGTACTTC; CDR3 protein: CASSLERGTYEQYF
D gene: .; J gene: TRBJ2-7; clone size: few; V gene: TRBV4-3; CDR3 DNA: TGCGCCAGCAGCCAAGACCGGGACTCCCGCTACGAGCAGTACTTC; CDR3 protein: CASSQDRDSRYEQYF
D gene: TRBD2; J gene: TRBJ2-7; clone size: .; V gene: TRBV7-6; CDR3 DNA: TGTGCCAGCAGCCCCCTGGGGAGCGGGAGGGCCCTCTCCGAGCAGTACTTC; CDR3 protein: CASSPLGSGRALSEQYF
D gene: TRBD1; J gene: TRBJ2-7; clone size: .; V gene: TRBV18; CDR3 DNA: TGTGCCAGCTCTCGGGACAGCTTCTACGAGCAGTACTTC; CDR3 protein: CASSRDSFYEQYF
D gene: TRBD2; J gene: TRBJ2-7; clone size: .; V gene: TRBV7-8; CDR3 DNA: TGTGCCAGCACCCTGACTAGCGGCTCCTACGAGCAGTACTTC; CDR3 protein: CASTLTSGSYEQYF
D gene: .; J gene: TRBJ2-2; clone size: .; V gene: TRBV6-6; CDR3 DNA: TGTGCCGGGACAAAGAACACCGGGGAGCTGTTTTTT; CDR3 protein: CAGTKNTGELFF
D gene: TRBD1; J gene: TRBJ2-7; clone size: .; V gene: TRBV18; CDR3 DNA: TGTGCCAGCTCACCTTGGGACAGGGAGGCGTACGAGCAGTACTTC; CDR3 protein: CASSPWDREAYEQYF
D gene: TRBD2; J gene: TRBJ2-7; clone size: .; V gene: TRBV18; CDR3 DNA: TGTGCCAGCTCACTATCGGGACTAGCGGGAGGGCCACCCTACGAGCAGTACTTC; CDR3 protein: CASSLSGLAGGPPYEQYF
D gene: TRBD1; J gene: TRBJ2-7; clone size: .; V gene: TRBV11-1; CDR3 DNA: TGTGCCACAGGGACAGTGCCCTACGAGCAGTACTTC; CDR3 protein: CATGTVPYEQYF
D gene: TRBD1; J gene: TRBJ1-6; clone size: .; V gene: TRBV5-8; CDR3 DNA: TGTGCCAGCAGCGATCAGGGGGATTCACCCCTCCACTTT; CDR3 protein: CASSDQGDSPLHF
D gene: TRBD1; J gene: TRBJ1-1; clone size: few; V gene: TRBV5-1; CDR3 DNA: TGCGCCAGCATGCAGGGGGCGGCGAACACTGAAGCTTTCTTT; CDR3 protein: CASMQGAANTEAFF
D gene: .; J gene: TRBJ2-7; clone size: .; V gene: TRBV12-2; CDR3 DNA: TGTGCAAGTCGCCCCTCTAGCGGGATGATCTACGAGCAGTACTTC; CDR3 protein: CASRPSSGMIYEQYF
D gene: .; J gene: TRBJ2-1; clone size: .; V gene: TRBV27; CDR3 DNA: TGTGCCAGCAGTTTGACTAGATTCAACAATGAGCAGTTCTTC; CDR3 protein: CASSLTRFNNEQFF
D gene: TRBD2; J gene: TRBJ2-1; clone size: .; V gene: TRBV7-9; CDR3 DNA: TGTGCCAGCAGCTTTAGCGGGCCCACCTACAATGAGCAGTTCTTC; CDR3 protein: CASSFSGPTYNEQFF
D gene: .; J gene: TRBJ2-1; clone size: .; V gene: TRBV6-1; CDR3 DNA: TGTGCCAGCAGTGACAGGGGTTGGGATGAGCAGTTCTTC; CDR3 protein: CASSDRGWDEQFF
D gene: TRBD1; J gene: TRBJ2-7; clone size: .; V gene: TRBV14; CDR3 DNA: TGTGCCAGCAGCCCGGGACAGGGCTACGAGCAGTACTTC; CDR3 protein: CASSPGQGYEQYF
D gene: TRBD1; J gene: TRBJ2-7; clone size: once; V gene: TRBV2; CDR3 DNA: TGTGCCAGCAGCTCCGACACAGGGGTCGAGCAGTACTTC; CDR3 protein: CASSSDTGVEQYF
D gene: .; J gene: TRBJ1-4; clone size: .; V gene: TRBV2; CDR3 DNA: TGTGCCAGCAGTGATGCGGGGACTACTTATAATGAAAAACTGTTTTTT; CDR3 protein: CASSDAGTTYNEKLFF